This T cell receptor beta chain was captured by sequencing in a study of blood T cell repertoires in COVID-19. Study-wide context: Acute and convalescent COVID-19 samples came from the United States, Italy and Spain.

Across about two dozen US areas, participants ranged in age from about 18 to 90 years. Recovered participants had two consecutive negative NP/OP PCR tests, healthcare professional clearance, or symptom resolution. In the authors' methods: Reference gene primer amplification in the assay estimated nucleated cell counts. Repertoires were generated with immunoSEQ multiplex PCR, while TCRdb's copy carries only in-frame clones and drops some. The V and J calls and the clone size are those of that table, but D and trimming were determined from the DNA. The sample contains about 200,000 clones, roughly 82% of which appear only once. Germline CDR1 reads KGHDR; CDR2 reads SFDVKD. This CDR3 is 15 amino acids long. Trimming took off 0 bases at V and 0 bases at J, with 4 bases between the two ends.

The gene calls are TRBV24-1 and TRBJ1-4; D is uncertain. The sample consisted of PBMCs or T cells enriched from blood (not recorded which). The receptor's source is a man aged 35 to 55 who had recovered from COVID-19. The CDR3 nucleotides read TGTGCCACCAGTGATTTGCGTTCAACTAATGAAAAACTGTTTTTT. It specifies CATSDLRSTNEKLFF.